This TCR beta chain is drawn from a study of cytomegalovirus exposure and HLA in healthy donors. General study findings and limits: Later analysis found that TCR beta chains associated with HLA were more clonally expanded than other, equally common chains. Analysis performed later found more than 15,000 TCR beta sequences associated with HLA alleles at 0.05 false discovery rate. Later analysis reportedly placed an Asian-associated ancestry cluster below the approximately 700-donor mean in N-insertions.

The CDR3 has 15 residues. Germline CDR1 reads MNHEY; CDR2 reads SVGAGI. Trimming removed 0 bases at V and 0 bases at J, with 6 bases between. Of note for this clone: The antigen remains undetermined.

Vbeta (60) and Jbeta (13) primers were used in the PCR. Some clones are missing from TCRdb's copy, which holds only in-frame ones; the method was immunoSEQ multiplex PCR. The sample holds 150,000 to 200,000 clones; 62% are singletons and the top ten take around 2.9%. The sequence was obtained from a man aged 40-49 years in good health and CMV-seronegative. The sample was PBMCs. The chain carries TRBV6-5 and TRBJ2-4; D unclear. CDR3 protein: CASSYSSLAKNIQYF. The DNA of the CDR3 is TGTGCCAGCAGTTACTCGAGTTTAGCCAAAAACATTCAGTACTTC.